This entry lists 13 T cell receptor beta chains sequenced from one sample in a study of blood T cell repertoires in COVID-19. Measured with immunoSEQ multiplex PCR; TCRdb has only the in-frame clones, and not every one. This sample has approximately 11,000 clones, with about two thirds found just once. The sequenced material came from peripheral blood. Receptor source: a man in his sixties with COVID-19, enrolled during active disease.

This clone was seen only a few times. The chain carries TRBV4-1 and TRBJ2-1, with 14 bases identical to TRBD2. The V gene's germline CDR1 is MGHRA and CDR2 YSYEKL. The CDR3 has 17 residues. Trimming at V came to 4 bases and at J to 4 bases, leaving 6 bases not matched to a gene. The CDR3 coding sequence is TGCGCCAGCAGCCCGGGACTAGCGGGAGAGATTTACAATGAGCAGTTCTTC. Protein product: CASSPGLAGEIYNEQFF.

J is TRBJ2-5 and V is TRBV18; TRBD2 matches at 8 bases. Germline V gene sequence: CDR1 KGHSH, CDR2 LQKENI. Trimming at V came to 0 bases and at J to 5 bases, leaving 11 bases not matched to a gene. The CDR3 length is 17 residues. The CDR3 nucleotides read TGTGCCAGCTCACCACCGACGGGAGGGGCAGCGGGCGAGACCCAGTACTTC. Amino acids: CASSPPTGGAAGETQYF.

The chain joins TRBV6-5 to TRBJ1-5; weak D call: TRBD1 (6 bases). Germline V lookup: CDR1 MNHEY, CDR2 SVGAGI. V shed 4 bases and J shed 3 bases, with 10 bases lying between them. The CDR3 is 14 residues long. The CDR3 is CASSLTGPNQPQHF. The CDR3 bases are TGTGCCAGCAGTTTGACAGGCCCCAATCAGCCCCAGCATTTT.

The gene calls are TRBV6-6 and TRBJ2-1, with D hard to call. CDR1 is MNHNY and CDR2 is SVGAGI in the germline V gene (reference sequence). V was shortened by 2 bases and J by 0 bases, with 8 bases between the two germline ends. The CDR3 spans 15 residues. In DNA, the CDR3 is TGTGCCAGCAGTTACGGTGTGAGCTCCTACAATGAGCAGTTCTTC. Its protein is CASSYGVSSYNEQFF.

The chain links TRBV2 to TRBJ1-2, with 10 bases that match TRBD1. The germline V gene has CDR1 SNHLY and CDR2 FYNNEI. The CDR3 runs 12 residues. V lost 10 bases and J lost 8; bases outside the gene matches: 7. The CDR3 region is CATTGTGEGYTF. DNA of the CDR3: TGTGCCACCACCGGGACAGGGGAGGGCTACACCTTC.

This clone occurred a few times. The V and J genes are TRBV29-1 and TRBJ2-3, with D possibly being TRBD2 (6 bases). The V gene lost 7 bases and the J gene lost 2 bases, with 19 bases spanning the gap. Germline V gene lookup returns CDR1 SQVTM and CDR2 ANQGSEA. The CDR3 has 15 amino acids. In DNA, the CDR3 is TGCAGCGGACAGAAGCCGGGACTGGACACAGATACGCAGTATTTT. Translation: CSGQKPGLDTDTQYF.

This clone occurred once. CDR3 coding DNA: TGTGCCAGCAGTTCACAGGGGGCCTCCTACGAGCAGTACTTC. Translating gives CASSSQGASYEQYF. V and J are TRBV27 and TRBJ2-7; 9 bases match TRBD1. V shed 4 bases, J shed 0 bases, and the junction held 1 base outside the gene matches. The CDR3 totals 14 residues. Germline V lookup: CDR1 MNHEY, CDR2 SMNVEV (reference sequence).

The chain recombines TRBV15 with TRBJ2-2; D not resolved. This CDR3 has 14 amino acids. Germline values: CDR1 LNHNV, CDR2 YYDKDF (reference sequence). V shed 4 bases and J shed 5 bases, with 11 bases lying between them. The CDR3 coding sequence is TGTGCCACCAGCACCAGGATAGAGACCGGGGAGCTGTTTTTT. It translates to CATSTRIETGELFF.

This clone appeared a few times. The rearrangement links TRBV28 to TRBJ2-3; D perhaps matches TRBD2 (6 bases). This CDR3 spans 18 amino acids. Germline lookup yields CDR1 MDHEN and CDR2 SYDVKM. V was cut by 5 bases and J by 0 bases, with 21 bases left in between. For the CDR3, the DNA is TGTGCCAGCAGTCCGACCCCCGGGACTGCCTCTAGCACAGATACGCAGTATTTT. Translation: CASSPTPGTASSTDTQYF.

The table lists this clone with a few counts. V and J are TRBV19 and TRBJ1-2; D call uncertain. The CDR3 extends over 11 amino acids. Germline CDR1 reads LNHDA; CDR2 reads SQIVND (reference sequence). V lost 0 bases and J lost 7, with 3 bases in between. CDR3 DNA sequence: TGTGCCAGTAGTATAGATCGTGGCTACACCTTC. The encoded protein is CASSIDRGYTF.

This clone was observed a handful of times. This chain joins TRBV4-1 and TRBJ2-5; TRBD2 matches 13 bases. The CDR3 length is 19 residues. Germline V CDR1 and CDR2: MGHRA, YSYEKL. The J segment lost 1 base and the V segment lost 1 base, leaving 9 bases of the junction unmatched. The CDR3 sequence: CASSQAGLAGAPVQETQYF. Here the CDR3 DNA reads TGCGCCAGCAGCCAAGCCGGACTAGCGGGGGCCCCTGTCCAAGAGACCCAGTACTTC.

The chain carries TRBV19 and TRBJ1-1; 12 nucleotides align to TRBD1. Germline V gene sequence: CDR1 LNHDA, CDR2 SQIVND (reference sequence). This CDR3 contains 15 residues. V lost 5 bases, J lost 3 bases, and 4 bases stayed unmatched. The CDR3 sequence is CASSSGDRGHTEAFF. In DNA, the CDR3 is TGTGCCAGTAGTTCAGGGGACAGGGGGCACACTGAAGCTTTCTTT.

This clone was picked up one time. The chain combines TRBV2 with TRBJ1-1, with no clear D. CDR1 is SNHLY and CDR2 is FYNNEI in the germline V gene. V was shortened by 8 bases and J by 2 bases, with 12 bases between the two germline ends. The CDR3 length is 13 residues. This CDR3 is CASFQERNTEAFF. CDR3 sequence (DNA): TGTGCCAGCTTTCAGGAAAGAAACACTGAAGCTTTCTTT.